Here is one T cell receptor (beta chain) with its context. Individuals drawn from about two dozen US areas were roughly 18 to 100 years old. Recovered status applied to Cohort 3 donors who had two consecutive negative PCRs. It also applied to those with clearance or with symptom resolution. Germline CDR1 SGHTA, CDR2 FQGNSA. This CDR3 spans 14 amino acids. Trimming stripped 2 bases from V and 1 base from J, with 8 bases between. This entry belongs to a study of blood T cell repertoires in COVID-19. Across the whole study: Collection of acute and convalescent COVID-19 samples took place in the United States, Italy and Spain.

The assay was immunoSEQ multiplex PCR, and TCRdb's table has in-frame clones only and misses some. The sample yields about 390,000 clones, 85% to 90% seen once. The sequence came from a woman aged 45-60 years who had recovered from COVID-19. Source material: PBMCs or T cells enriched from blood (not recorded which). The chain employs TRBV7-2 and TRBJ1-1, with a weak D call TRBD1 (5 bases). CDR3 sequence reads: CASSLLTENTEAFF. CDR3 nucleotides: TGTGCCAGCAGCTTACTGACAGAGAACACTGAAGCTTTCTTT.